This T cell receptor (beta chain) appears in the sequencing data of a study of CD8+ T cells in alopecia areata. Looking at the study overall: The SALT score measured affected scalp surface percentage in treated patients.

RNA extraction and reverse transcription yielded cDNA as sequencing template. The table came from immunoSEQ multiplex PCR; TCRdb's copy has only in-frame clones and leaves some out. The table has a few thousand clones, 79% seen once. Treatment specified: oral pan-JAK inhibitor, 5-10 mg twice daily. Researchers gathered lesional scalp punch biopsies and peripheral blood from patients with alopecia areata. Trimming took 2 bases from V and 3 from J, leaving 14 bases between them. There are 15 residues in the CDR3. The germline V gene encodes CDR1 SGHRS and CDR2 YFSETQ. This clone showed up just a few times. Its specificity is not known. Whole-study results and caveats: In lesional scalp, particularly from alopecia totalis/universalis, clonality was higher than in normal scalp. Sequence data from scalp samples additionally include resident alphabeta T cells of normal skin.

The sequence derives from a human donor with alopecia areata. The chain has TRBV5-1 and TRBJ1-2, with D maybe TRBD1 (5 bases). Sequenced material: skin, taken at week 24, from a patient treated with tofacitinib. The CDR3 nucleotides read TGCGCCAGCAGCTTTTCCCAGGGAAGGGACTATGGCTACACCTTC. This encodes CASSFSQGRDYGYTF.